The entry below describes one T cell receptor beta chain. Study processing details: By means of reference gene primer amplification, nucleated cell counts were estimated. Clones were read by immunoSEQ multiplex PCR, and TCRdb kept only the in-frame ones, dropping some. V, J and clone size derive from that table, while D and trimming were established from the DNA sequence. The sample consists of 200,000 to 250,000 clones, 85% of them appearing once. The sample is drawn from a study of blood T cell repertoires in COVID-19. About the research overall: Acute and convalescent COVID-19 samples came from the United States, Italy and Spain. T cells, B-cell-depleted T cells, or PBMCs provided the cDNA or gDNA that served as material.

The CDR3 is 13 amino acids. Germline loops: CDR1 MNHNS, CDR2 SASEGT. V lost 0 bases and J 5 bases, leaving 7 bases between the germline ends. During active infection, Seattle patients enrolled and were then monitored through disease. The sequenced sample consisted of peripheral blood. V and J are TRBV6-1 and TRBJ1-1, with D hard to call. The TCR originated in a woman aged 65 to 85 with COVID-19, enrolled during active disease. The CDR3 protein is CASSEATGTEAFF. CDR3 in DNA: TGTGCCAGCAGTGAAGCGACGGGAACTGAAGCTTTCTTT.